This T cell receptor (beta chain) was identified during a study of a mutant IDH1 vaccine in newly diagnosed glioma. Turning to the study itself: Those enrolled had earlier been treated with radiotherapy, temozolomide, or both, mostly both.

Sample time point: baseline, week 1 (first vaccination visit). Documented treatment: pre-vaccination baseline after standard-of-care therapy. The protocol was immunoSEQ multiplex PCR, while the TCRdb copy is restricted to in-frame clones and leaves out a portion. Seen here are approximately 16,000 clones, just under 97% observed once, and the top ten hold 3.6%. A word on this clone: Its antigen is still unknown.

Broader study findings: Pseudoprogression appeared independent of alterations in top peripheral clonotypes. Detectable vaccine-induced immune responses arose in almost 95% of patients.

The trim removed 5 bases at V and 0 bases at J, leaving 6 bases unmatched. This CDR3 is built from 15 residues. CDR1 is MNHEY, CDR2 SVGAGI, per germline. This TCR was recovered from a woman under 30 with glioma. Some clones in this sample may be carry-over from other donors' samples. This sequence joins TRBV6-5 and TRBJ2-7, with 8 bases that match TRBD2. The sequences come from peripheral blood mononuclear cells (PBMCs), collected from a glioma patient treated with radiotherapy, temozolomide or both. The CDR3 coding sequence is TGTGCCAGCAGTCGGGGGGGTCTTAGCTCCTACGAGCAGTACTTC. Translation gives CASSRGGLSSYEQYF.